A selection of T cell receptor beta chains follows, all from one sample in a study of cytomegalovirus exposure and HLA in healthy donors. The protocol was immunoSEQ multiplex PCR, while the TCRdb copy is restricted to in-frame clones and leaves out a portion. The data show about 280,000 clones, roughly 89% seen once. Material for sequencing was PBMCs. These receptors all come from a woman between 18 and 29 years old in good health and CMV-seronegative. Both conserved end residues are part of each CDR3.

v_gene	j_gene	CDR3aa
TRBV2	TRBJ2-5	CASSSDRGPLQETQYF
TRBV6-1	TRBJ1-4	CASSVIADSNEKLFF
TRBV10-2	TRBJ2-7	CAPRLARANEQYF
TRBV10-3	TRBJ1-1	CAISEGDRYTEAFF
TRBV5-4	TRBJ2-2	CASSLGQVLTGELFF
TRBV6-6	TRBJ1-1	CASSYSRVGDSEAFF
TRBV9	TRBJ1-2	CASSDWDSNYGYTF
TRBV7-3	TRBJ1-1	CASSLIINTEAFF
TRBV29-1	TRBJ2-1	CTFVGGTSYNEQFF
TRBV5-1	TRBJ2-3	CASSLAPGPPATYTQYF
TRBV6-5	TRBJ1-2	CASRTTGVYYGYTF
TRBV11-2	TRBJ1-4	CASSLDLVGGLREKLFF
TRBV7-3	TRBJ1-2	CASSFNRVGGYTF
TRBV7-8	TRBJ1-2	CASSSGHNYGYTF
TRBV27	TRBJ1-2	CASTRTGTQKNYGYTF
TRBV6-5	TRBJ2-5	CASRMGGLVQETQYF
TRBV9	TRBJ2-3	CASSPTGAPTDTQYF
TRBV27	TRBJ1-2	CASSFKGDYGYTF
TRBV9	TRBJ2-4	CASSGGNPTAKNIQYF
TRBV5-4	TRBJ2-1	CASAQGQGTYNEQFF
TRBV5-6	TRBJ2-5	CASSGDMDQETQYF
TRBV15	.	CATSRSPGGGIYEQYF
TRBV12-1	TRBJ1-2	CASLQGTLNYGYTF
TRBV5-1	TRBJ2-2	CASSSDSSNTGELFF
TRBV7-9	TRBJ2-3	CASSRPTGLAGTTDTQYF
TRBV6-6	TRBJ2-2	CASSYVGQGNTGELFF
TRBV7-9	TRBJ1-2	CASSPSIVDSPNYGYTF
TRBV9	TRBJ2-6	CASSVAGGANVLTF
TRBV27	TRBJ2-3	CASSFGGRISTDTQYF
TRBV19	TRBJ1-6	CASSTTGSSYNSPLHF
TRBV6-6	TRBJ1-1	CASSWTPGTVAFF